The clone carrying this T cell receptor (beta chain) was observed a handful of times. Germline values: CDR1 DFQATT, CDR2 SNEGSKA (reference sequence). The V end lost 4 bases, the J end lost 6 bases, and 19 bases lay between the germline ends. The length of the CDR3 is 14 residues. This sample is drawn from a study of blood T cells in healthy people across ages. Next came a second PCR, run for roughly 7 to 12 cycles, which used a sample-barcoded 5' primer along with a J-beta primer mix. TCRdb called the 5' RACE reads again in MiXCR, with one record for every CDR3 protein. The sample has 1.5 million to 2 million distinct CDR3 sequences, approximately 28% seen once.

This sequence joins TRBV20-1 and TRBJ2-7, with a tentative D call TRBD2 (5 bases). The sequence was obtained from a woman aged 25 to 39 in good health. Sequenced input: blood. CDR3: CSATREFDTCEQYF. The CDR3 DNA is TGCAGTGCTACCCGGGAATTTGATACTTGCGAGCAGTACTTC.